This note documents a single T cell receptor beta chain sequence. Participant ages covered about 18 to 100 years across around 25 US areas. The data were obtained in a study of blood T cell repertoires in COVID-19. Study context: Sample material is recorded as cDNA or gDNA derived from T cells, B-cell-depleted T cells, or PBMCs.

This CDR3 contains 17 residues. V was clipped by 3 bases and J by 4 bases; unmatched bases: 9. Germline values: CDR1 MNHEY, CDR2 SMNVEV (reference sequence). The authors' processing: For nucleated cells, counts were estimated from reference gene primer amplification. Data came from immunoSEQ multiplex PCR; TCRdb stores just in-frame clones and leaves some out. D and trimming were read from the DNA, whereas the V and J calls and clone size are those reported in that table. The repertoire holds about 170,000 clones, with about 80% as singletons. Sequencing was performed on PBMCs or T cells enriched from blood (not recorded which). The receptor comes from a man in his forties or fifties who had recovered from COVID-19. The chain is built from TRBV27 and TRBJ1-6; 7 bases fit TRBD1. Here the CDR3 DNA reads TGTGCCAGCAGTTTGAGGACAGGACAAACTTATAATTCACCCCTCCACTTT. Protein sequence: CASSLRTGQTYNSPLHF.